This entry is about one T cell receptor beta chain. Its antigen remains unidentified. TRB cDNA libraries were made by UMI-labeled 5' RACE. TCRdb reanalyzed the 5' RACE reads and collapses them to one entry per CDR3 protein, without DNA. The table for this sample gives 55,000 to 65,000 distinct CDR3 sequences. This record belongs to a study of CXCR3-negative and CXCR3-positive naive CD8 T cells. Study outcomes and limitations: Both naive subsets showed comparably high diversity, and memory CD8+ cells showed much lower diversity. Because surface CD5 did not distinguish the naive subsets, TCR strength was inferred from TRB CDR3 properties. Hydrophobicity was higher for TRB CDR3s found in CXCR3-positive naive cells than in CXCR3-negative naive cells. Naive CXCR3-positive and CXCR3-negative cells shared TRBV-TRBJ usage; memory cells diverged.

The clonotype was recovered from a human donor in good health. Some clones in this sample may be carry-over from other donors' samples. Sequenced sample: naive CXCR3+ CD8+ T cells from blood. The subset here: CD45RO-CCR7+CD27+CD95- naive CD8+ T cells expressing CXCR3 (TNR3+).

The CDR3: CSVDTGFADTQYF. V usage is TRBV29-1 and J usage is TRBJ2-3; TCRdb returns TRBD1, unconfirmable since there is no DNA. The germline CDR1 and CDR2 sequences are SQVTM and ANQGSEA. This CDR3 spans 13 amino acids.